This entry describes one T cell receptor (beta chain). Its antigen is still unknown. This specimen comes from a study of cytomegalovirus exposure and HLA in healthy donors. Overall study results and limits: Earlier analysis looked at TCR beta V segments, and most were productive about 90% or about 30% of the time. Some 16,000 TCR beta sequences were associated with HLA alleles at 0.05 false discovery rate in a later analysis.

Unrecorded immune exposures were likely, despite nominal health at sampling. A multiplex PCR was run with 60 Vbeta primers and 13 Jbeta primers. Assay used: immunoSEQ multiplex PCR; TCRdb lists only in-frame clones, some missing. The sample contains approximately 73,000 clones, 75% of which appear only once. Sequencing was done on a sample of PBMCs. This clonotype was obtained from a man aged 65 to 79 in good health and CMV-seronegative.

CDR3 bases: TGCGCCAGCAGCACTGACAGCTATGGCTACACCTTC. Its translation is CASSTDSYGYTF. The J gene is TRBJ1-2, the V gene TRBV5-1, with D possibly matching TRBD1 (5 bases). The germline V gene has CDR1 SGHRS and CDR2 YFSETQ. The V and J ends lost 4 bases and 4 bases respectively, with 8 bases between them. This CDR3 is built from 12 residues.